These 16 T cell receptor delta chains originate from one sample sequenced in a study of gamma-delta chains in newborns, infants, children. TCRdb called clones from the reads again using CATT. The sample holds about 11,000 delta-chain clones, roughly 9% seen once. Input material: blood. The receptors were gathered from a child who was a newborn, infant or young child, either healthy, febrile or measles-vaccinated (not recorded which).

This clone occurred a few times. The chain employs TRDV2 and TRDJ1; 9 bases match TRDD3. The V segment lost 0 bases and the J segment 0 bases; nucleotides outside the gene matches: 7. Germline CDR1 GEAIGNYY, CDR2 EKD. This CDR3 comprises 17 residues. The CDR3, as DNA: TGTGCCTGTGACACCGTACTGGGGGAGAAGTACACCGATAAACTCATCTTT. It translates to CACDTVLGEKYTDKLIF.

This clone was recorded a few times. The rearrangement links TRDV2 to TRDJ2; TRDD3 aligns across 13 bases. V was pared by 3 bases and J by 4 bases, with 7 bases of the junction left unmatched. CDR3 length: 17 amino acids. Germline loops: CDR1 GEAIGNYY, CDR2 EKD. CDR3 nucleotide sequence: TGTGCCTGTGACTCAGTACTGGGGGATACGGGGACAGCACAACTCTTCTTT. Its protein product is CACDSVLGDTGTAQLFF.

V and J are TRDV2 and TRDJ2, with TRDD3 matching over 7 bases. Germline V gene sequence: CDR1 GEAIGNYY, CDR2 EKD. The ends lost 1 base at V and 3 bases at J; junction bases unmatched: 7. CDR3 length: 16 residues. CDR3 amino acids: CACDTLRDTMTAQLFF. CDR3 in DNA: TGTGCCTGTGACACTCTACGGGATACAATGACAGCACAACTCTTCTTT.

The chain links TRDV2 to TRDJ1; the D gene is possibly TRDD3 (6 bases). V gave up 9 bases and J gave up 3 bases, with 22 bases separating them. CDR1 is GEAIGNYY and CDR2 is EKD in the germline V gene. The CDR3 is made up of 15 amino acids. The CDR3 sequence: CAAHEMGVVSDKLIF. CDR3 bases: TGTGCCGCCCACGAGATGGGGGTAGTATCCGATAAACTCATCTTT.

This clone was seen a handful of times. This chain joins TRDV2 and TRDJ3, with 10 positions matching TRDD3. The CDR3 runs to 18 residues. V shed 0 bases and J 2 bases; nucleotides not matched to a gene: 3. The germline CDR1 and CDR2 sequences are GEAIGNYY and EKD. This CDR3 is CACDTLGDNPWDTRQMFF. The CDR3 DNA reads TGTGCCTGTGACACCCTGGGGGATAATCCCTGGGACACCCGACAGATGTTTTTC.

This clone was detected a few times. The same CDR3 arises from other DNA sequences in this sample as well. V is TRDV2 and J is TRDJ3, with 9 nucleotides matching TRDD3. CDR1 GEAIGNYY and CDR2 EKD come from the germline V gene. This CDR3 contains 19 residues. The V gene end was trimmed by 1 base and the J gene end by 0 bases; junction bases not matched to a gene: 6. For the CDR3, the DNA is TGTGCCTGTGACACTCTACTGGGGGACAGCTCCTGGGACACCCGACAGATGTTTTTC. Translated, it gives CACDTLLGDSSWDTRQMFF.

With respect to this clone: Since a much larger clone is just one base distant, this may be a read error. The same CDR3 is also encoded by other DNA sequences in this sample. This rearrangement joins TRDV2 to TRDJ1; 13 nucleotides line up with TRDD3. The CDR3 length is 16 residues. Germline CDR1 is GEAIGNYY and CDR2 is EKD. CDR3 sequence: CACDTVLLGDTNKLIF. CDR3 sequence (DNA): TGTGCCTGCGACACCGTTTTACTGGGGGATACGAATAAACTCATCTTT.

This clone has only a few counts. At one end the junction does not follow the germline gene, possibly because of a read error. The chain recombines TRDV2 with TRDJ1; 11 nucleotides line up with TRDD3. The CDR3 consists of 24 residues. From germline, CDR1 is GEAIGNYY and CDR2 EKD. The CDR3 DNA reads TGTGCCTGTGACCCCTTGGCTTCTTCCCGTCCCCTGGGGGATACCGCCTTTCACGTCGATAAATTCATCTTT. It is translated as CACDPLASSRPLGDTAFHVDKFIF.

As for this clone: One base separates it from a far larger clone, so it is likely a read error. The sample contains more than one DNA sequence encoding this CDR3. The chain carries TRDV2 and TRDJ1; TRDD3 aligns across 13 bases. CDR1 and CDR2 (germline): GEAIGNYY, EKD. The CDR3 runs to 19 residues. Trimming cost V 3 bases and J 0 bases; bases outside gene matches: 12. Written as DNA, the CDR3 is TGTGCCTGTGACCCTGTACTGGGGGATACGCGGCGGAACACCGATAAACTCATCTTT. Its protein product is CACDPVLGDTRRNTDKLIF.

In this sample, this clone turned up a few times. The J gene is TRDJ3, the V gene TRDV2, with 8 nucleotides matching TRDD3. The CDR3 is 19 residues long. Germline CDR1 reads GEAIGNYY; CDR2 reads EKD. The V gene end was trimmed by 0 bases and the J gene end by 0 bases; junction bases not matched to a gene: 6. The CDR3 is CACDTVWGTSSWDTRQMFF. CDR3 bases: TGTGCCTGTGACACCGTCTGGGGGACCAGCTCCTGGGACACCCGACAGATGTTTTTC.

This chain links TRDV2 with TRDJ3; 8 bases fit TRDD3. The V and J ends lost 0 bases and 2 bases, in that order; junction bases with no gene match: 11. The CDR3 covers 20 residues. Germline assignment: CDR1 GEAIGNYY and CDR2 EKD. The CDR3 is CACDTAGIQSLPWDTRQMFF. CDR3 bases: TGTGCCTGTGACACCGCGGGGATACAATCCCTCCCCTGGGACACCCGACAGATGTTTTTC.

This clone was seen only a few times. The V and J genes are TRDV2 and TRDJ3; 7 bases are a match to TRDD3. The V gene end was trimmed by 3 bases and the J gene end by 1 base; junction bases not matched to a gene: 11. Germline V gene lookup returns CDR1 GEAIGNYY and CDR2 EKD. There are 19 residues in the CDR3. The CDR3, as DNA: TGTGCCTGTGACCCCCTGATGGGGGAAACATCCTGGGACACCCGACAGATGTTTTTC. It codes for CACDPLMGETSWDTRQMFF.

This clone was seen a handful of times. This sequence joins TRDV1 and TRDJ1; D might be TRDD3 (5 bases). Germline V gene lookup returns CDR1 TSWWSYY and CDR2 QGS. The CDR3 has 13 amino acids. The V gene lost 2 bases and the J gene lost 9 bases, with 13 bases spanning the gap. Written as DNA, the CDR3 is TGTGCTCTTGGGGAAGAACGGGGAGGAGAACTCATCTTT. Its translation is CALGEERGGELIF.

The chain links TRDV2 to TRDJ1; 9 positions match TRDD3. The CDR3 sequence is 15 residues long. J lost 0 bases, V lost 3 bases, and 4 bases had no gene match. Germline CDR1 and CDR2: GEAIGNYY and EKD. The DNA for the CDR3 is TGTGCCTGTGACTTACTGGGGGACGACACCGATAAACTCATCTTT. Protein product: CACDLLGDDTDKLIF.

This clone turned up a few times. The chain joins TRDV2 to TRDJ3; D is uncertain. There are 15 residues in the CDR3. V was shortened by 0 bases and J by 0 bases, with 2 bases between the two germline ends. The germline CDR1 and CDR2 sequences are GEAIGNYY and EKD. The CDR3 DNA sequence: TGTGCCTGTGACACCAGCTCCTGGGACACCCGACAGATGTTTTTC. Residues: CACDTSSWDTRQMFF.

A note on this clone: With a much larger clone just one base away, this may be a read error. This chain connects TRDV2 to TRDJ1, with D unresolved. The V gene's germline CDR1 is GEAIGNYY and CDR2 EKD. Trimming removed 0 bases at V and 0 bases at J, with 13 bases between. CDR3 length: 16 residues. CDR3: CACDTPTRRDTDKLIF. The CDR3 nucleotides are TGTGCCTGTGACACCCCCACCCGTCGGGACACCGATAAACTCATCTTT.